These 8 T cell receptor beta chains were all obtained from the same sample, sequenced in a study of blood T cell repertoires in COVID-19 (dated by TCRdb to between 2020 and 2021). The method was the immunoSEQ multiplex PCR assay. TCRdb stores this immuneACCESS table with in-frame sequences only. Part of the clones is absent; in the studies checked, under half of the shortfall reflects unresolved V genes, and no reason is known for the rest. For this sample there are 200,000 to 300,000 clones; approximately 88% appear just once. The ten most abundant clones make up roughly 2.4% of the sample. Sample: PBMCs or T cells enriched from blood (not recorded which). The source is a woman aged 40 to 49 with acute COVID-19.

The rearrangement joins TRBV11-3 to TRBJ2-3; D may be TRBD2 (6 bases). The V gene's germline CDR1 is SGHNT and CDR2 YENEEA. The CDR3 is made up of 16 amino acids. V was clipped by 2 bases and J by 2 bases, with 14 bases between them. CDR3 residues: CASSLRSAGNTDTQYF. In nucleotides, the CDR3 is TGTGCCAGCAGCTTAAGGTCTGCGGGGAACACAGATACGCAGTATTTT.

The CDR3 DNA reads TGTGCCACCAGTGTGGGACACAACACCGGGGAGCTGTTTTTT. Translation: CATSVGHNTGELFF. The rearrangement links TRBV24-1 to TRBJ2-2; maybe TRBD1 (6 bases). Germline CDR1 is KGHDR and CDR2 is SFDVKD. The germline V and J ends were trimmed by 5 bases and 2 bases, with 8 bases remaining between them. The CDR3 has 14 amino acids.

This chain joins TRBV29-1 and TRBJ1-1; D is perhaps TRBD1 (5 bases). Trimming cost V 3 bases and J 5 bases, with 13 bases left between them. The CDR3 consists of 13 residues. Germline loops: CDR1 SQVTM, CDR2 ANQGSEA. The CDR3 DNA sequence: TGCAGCGTTGAGCTAGGGGATATGACTGAAGCTTTCTTT. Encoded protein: CSVELGDMTEAFF.

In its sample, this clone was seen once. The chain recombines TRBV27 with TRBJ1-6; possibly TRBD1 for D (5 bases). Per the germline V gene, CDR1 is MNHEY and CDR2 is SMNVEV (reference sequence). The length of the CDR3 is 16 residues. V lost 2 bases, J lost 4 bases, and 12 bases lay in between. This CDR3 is CASSLVGGSYNSPLHF. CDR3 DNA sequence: TGTGCCAGCAGTTTAGTCGGGGGGTCATATAATTCACCCCTCCACTTT.

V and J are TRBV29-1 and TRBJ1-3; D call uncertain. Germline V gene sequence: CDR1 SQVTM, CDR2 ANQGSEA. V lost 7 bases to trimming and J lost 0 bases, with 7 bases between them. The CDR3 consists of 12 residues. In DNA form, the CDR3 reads TGCAGCGGCCAGGTCTCTGGAAACACCATATATTTT. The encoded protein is CSGQVSGNTIYF. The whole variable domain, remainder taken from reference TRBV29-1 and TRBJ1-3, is SAVISQKPSRDICQRGTSLTIQCQVDSQVTMMFWYRQQPGQSLTLIATANQGSEATYESGFVIDKFPISRPNLTFSTLTVSNMSPEDSSIYLCSGQVSGNTIYFGEGSWLTVV.

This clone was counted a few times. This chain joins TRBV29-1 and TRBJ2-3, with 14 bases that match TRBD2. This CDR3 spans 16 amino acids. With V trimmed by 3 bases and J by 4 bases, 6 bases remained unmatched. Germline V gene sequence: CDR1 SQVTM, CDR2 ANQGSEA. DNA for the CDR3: TGCAGCGTTGACACCCTGGGACTAGCGGGAGCAGATACGCAGTATTTT. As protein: CSVDTLGLAGADTQYF.

CDR3 residues: CASRLGDMNTEAFF. The CDR3 nucleotides are TGTGCCAGCAGGCTCGGGGATATGAACACTGAAGCTTTCTTT. V is TRBV7-9 and J is TRBJ1-1; D gene unclear. There are 14 residues in the CDR3. Trimming pared 6 bases from V and 0 bases from J, leaving 11 bases between. Germline loops: CDR1 SEHNR, CDR2 FQNEAQ (reference sequence).

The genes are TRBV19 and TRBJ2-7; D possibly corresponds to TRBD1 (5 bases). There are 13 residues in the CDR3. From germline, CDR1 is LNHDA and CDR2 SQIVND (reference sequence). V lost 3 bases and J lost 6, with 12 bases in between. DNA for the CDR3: TGTGCCAGTAGTATGTCAGGGTGGTCCGAGCAGTACGTC. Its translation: CASSMSGWSEQYV.